This T cell receptor beta chain is from a study of naive and memory T cell subsets. Both TRBC1 and TRBC2 were covered by a beta constant-region primer of two equimolar oligonucleotides. TCRdb passed the UMI-ligation and nested PCR reads through MiXCR, listing each CDR3 protein once. The repertoire holds tens of thousands of distinct CDR3 sequences, with more than 10% as singletons. Many counts were recorded for this clonotype. CD4 T cells were positively selected, then CD8 T cells from the CD4-negative fraction. Sequencing was performed on effector memory CD4+ T cells from blood. Subset in this sample: effector memory, CD45RA- CD27-. The source of this sequence is a human donor in good health.

The CDR3 loop reads CASSQGETQYF. DNA of the CDR3: TGTGCCAGCAGCCAAGGGGAGACCCAGTACTTC. The J gene is TRBJ2-5, the V gene TRBV3-1; D gene ambiguous. The V gene lost 1 base and the J gene lost 5 bases, with 2 bases spanning the gap. The V gene's germline CDR1 is LGHDT and CDR2 YNNKEL (reference sequence). The CDR3 contains 11 residues.